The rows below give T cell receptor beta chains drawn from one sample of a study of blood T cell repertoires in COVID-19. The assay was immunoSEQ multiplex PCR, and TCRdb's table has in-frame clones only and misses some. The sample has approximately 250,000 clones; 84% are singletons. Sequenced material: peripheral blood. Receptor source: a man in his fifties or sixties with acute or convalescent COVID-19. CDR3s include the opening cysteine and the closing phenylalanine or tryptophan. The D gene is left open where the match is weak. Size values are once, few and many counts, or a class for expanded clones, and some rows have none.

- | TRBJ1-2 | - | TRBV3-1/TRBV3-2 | CASSQVGEVELYGYTF | TGTGCCAGCAGCCAAGTTGGGGAGGTGGAGCTCTATGGCTACACCTTC
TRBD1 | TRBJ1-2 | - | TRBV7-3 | CASSGRTGVYGYTF | TGTGCCAGCAGCGGAAGGACAGGTGTCTATGGCTACACCTTC
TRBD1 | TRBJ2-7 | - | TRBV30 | CAWIGGQGLREQYF | TGTGCCTGGATCGGGGGACAGGGTTTACGCGAGCAGTACTTC
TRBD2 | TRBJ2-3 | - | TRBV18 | CASSTSGGALDTQYF | TGTGCCAGCTCAACTAGCGGGGGGGCCTTGGATACGCAGTATTTT
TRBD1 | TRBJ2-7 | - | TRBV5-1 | CASSGGTGNYEQYF | TGCGCCAGCAGCGGAGGGACAGGGAATTACGAGCAGTACTTC
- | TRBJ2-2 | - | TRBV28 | CASSPPGESGELFF | TGTGCCAGCAGCCCACCGGGGGAAAGCGGGGAGCTGTTTTTT
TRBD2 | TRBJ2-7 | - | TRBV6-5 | CASNSGGDYEQYF | TGTGCCAGCAATAGCGGGGGGGACTACGAGCAGTACTTC
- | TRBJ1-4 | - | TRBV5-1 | CASSLGQGLEKLFF | TGCGCCAGCAGCTTGGGGCAGGGCCTCGAAAAACTGTTTTTT
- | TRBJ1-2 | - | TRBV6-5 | CASSYSQGTYGYTF | TGTGCCAGCAGTTACTCACAGGGCACCTATGGCTACACCTTC
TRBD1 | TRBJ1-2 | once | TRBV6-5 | CASRPDRGRNYGYTF | TGTGCCAGCAGACCCGACAGGGGAAGGAACTATGGCTACACCTTC
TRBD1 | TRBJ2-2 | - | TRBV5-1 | CASSFDRGTNTGELFF | TGCGCCAGCAGCTTTGACAGGGGTACGAACACCGGGGAGCTGTTTTTT
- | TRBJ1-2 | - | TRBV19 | CASFYRVVGYTF | TGTGCCAGCTTCTACAGGGTCGTGGGCTACACCTTC
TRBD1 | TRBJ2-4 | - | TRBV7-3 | CASSPTDRELAKNIQYF | TGTGCCAGCAGCCCTACCGACAGGGAACTAGCCAAAAACATTCAGTACTTC
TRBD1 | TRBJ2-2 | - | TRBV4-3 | CASSQDDRVYFSGGELFF | TGCGCCAGCAGCCAAGATGACAGGGTCTATTTCTCGGGCGGGGAGCTGTTTTTT